The entry below describes one T cell receptor (beta chain). Its antigen remains unidentified. This entry belongs to a study of Ad26.COV2.S vaccination and SARS-CoV-2 variants. As for the study in general: The study gave Ad26.COV2.S intramuscularly, once or twice 56 days apart. Study-wide results and caveats: There was reportedly substantial breadth in spike-specific CD8+ and CD4+ T cell responses after vaccination. In TCR breadth and depth analyses, total T cell responses may have been underestimated.

Treatment given: around 19 received Ad26.COV2.S at low or high dose, single or two shots; roughly 5 received placebo; per-sample allocation not given. It was on day 63 after the first vaccine or placebo injection that samples were taken. The repertoire was sequenced with immunoSEQ multiplex PCR; TCRdb's copy has only in-frame clones and lacks some. The sample lists about 480,000 clones; approximately 88% were seen once. From germline, CDR1 is MDHEN and CDR2 SYDVKM. The CDR3 contains 14 residues. V was trimmed by 6 bases and J by 3 bases, leaving 12 bases between them. Here the sequenced sample was peripheral blood, taken in a trial of Ad26.COV2.S vaccine versus placebo. The chain links TRBV28 to TRBJ1-5, with D possibly TRBD1 on 6 matching bases. The receptor's source is a person between 18 and 65 years old who received the Ad26.COV2.S COVID-19 vaccine or a placebo. CDR3 in amino acids: CASSKRQDNQPQHF. In nucleotides, the CDR3 is TGTGCCAGCAGCAAAAGACAGGACAATCAGCCCCAGCATTTT.